This TCR beta chain derives from a study of early T cells in non-severe SARS-CoV-2 infection. Study at large: Unsorted whole blood bulk RNA was sequenced, with unpaired chains. General study findings and limits: Anti-spike CD8 responses were favored in VDJdb matching, and private and CD4 specificities were missed.

This clonotype was seen many times. Its antigen is unidentified. The CDR3 extends over 17 amino acids. V was clipped by 3 bases and J by 0 bases; unmatched bases: 4. The V gene's germline CDR1 is KGHSH and CDR2 LQKENI. Molecules of cDNA were individually given unique molecular identifiers that were attached to them. MiXCR, applied by TCRdb to the 5' RACE reads, yields one record per CDR3 protein. The data show about 94,000 distinct CDR3 sequences, with about 13% seen just once and 2% to 2.5% held by the top ten. The chain recombines TRBV18 with TRBJ1-6; 8 bases align to TRBD1. The sequence derives from an adult who was a healthcare worker with PCR-confirmed SARS-CoV-2 infection or an uninfected control (not recorded which). The sample consisted of whole blood. CDR3 loop: CASSPWTGSSYNSPLHF. Written as DNA, the CDR3 is TGTGCCAGCTCACCTTGGACAGGGAGCTCCTATAATTCACCCCTCCACTTT.